Each of the 23 T cell receptor beta chains below was sequenced from the same sample in a study of T cell responses to AZD1222 COVID-19 vaccine. Assay: immunoSEQ multiplex PCR; the TCRdb copy retains only in-frame clones and omits some. The profile shows 78,000 or so clones, 80% of them singletons. Specimen: peripheral blood, collected 28 days after the second AZD1222 dose. The receptors shown here come from an adult who received the AZD1222 COVID-19 vaccine.

The chain recombines TRBV12-3 or TRBV12-4 with TRBJ2-7; the D is unclear. The CDR3 runs to 11 residues. Trimming pared 2 bases from V and 6 bases from J, leaving 5 bases between. CDR3 protein: CASSLTTEQYF. The CDR3 DNA sequence: TGTGCCAGCAGTTTAACTACCGAGCAGTACTTC.

The V and J genes are TRBV3-1 (or the pseudogene TRBV3-2) and TRBJ2-5; perhaps TRBD1 as D (6 bases). Germline V gives CDR1 LGHDT, CDR2 YNNKEL (reference sequence). The V end was cut by 3 bases, the J end by 5 bases, with 13 bases between. The CDR3 loop spans 14 amino acids. In DNA form, the CDR3 reads TGTGCCAGCAGCCAGTACAGGGTGGGGGAGACCCAGTACTTC. Protein: CASSQYRVGETQYF.

This chain joins TRBV5-1 and TRBJ2-7; D is unresolved. This CDR3 is 15 amino acids long. V gave up 1 base and J gave up 6 bases, with 17 bases separating them. CDR1 and CDR2 from the germline V gene are SGHRS and YFSETQ. The CDR3 is CASSLSGQSSSEQYF. The CDR3 nucleotides are TGCGCCAGCAGCTTGTCTGGGCAGAGTTCTTCCGAGCAGTACTTC.

The gene calls are TRBV7-2 and TRBJ2-7; TRBD1 aligns across 8 bases. The CDR3 contains 16 residues. Germline V gene lookup returns CDR1 SGHTA and CDR2 FQGNSA. The V segment lost 6 bases and the J segment 2 bases; nucleotides outside the gene matches: 12. The CDR3 reads CASSLLGQGSPYEQYF. CDR3 DNA: TGTGCCAGCAGTTTACTAGGACAGGGTTCCCCCTACGAGCAGTACTTC. The full variable domain, with the rest looked up from reference TRBV7-2 and TRBJ2-7, is GAGVSQSPSNKVTEKGKDVELRCDPISGHTALYWYRQSLGQGLEFLIYFQGNSAPDKSGLPSDRFSAERTGGSVSTLTIQRTQQEDSAVYLCASSLLGQGSPYEQYFGPGTRLTVT.

This clone has only a few counts. The chain recombines TRBV5-5 with TRBJ2-1; the D gene is possibly TRBD2 (5 bases). V dropped 0 bases and J dropped 3 bases, with 7 bases sitting between them. The CDR3 sequence is 14 residues long. Germline-derived CDR1 and CDR2 are SGHKS and YYEKEE (reference sequence). The CDR3 spells CASSLGGSYNEQFF. The DNA of the CDR3 is TGTGCCAGCAGCTTGGGAGGGAGCTACAATGAGCAGTTCTTC.

This sequence joins TRBV7-3 and TRBJ2-1, with TRBD1 identical over 7 bases. The CDR3 has 15 residues. V shed 1 base and J 4 bases; nucleotides not matched to a gene: 4. Germline assignment: CDR1 SGHTA and CDR2 FQGTGA. The CDR3 protein is CASSLNTGVYNEQFF. For the CDR3, the DNA is TGTGCCAGCAGCTTAAATACAGGGGTTTACAATGAGCAGTTCTTC.

The chain has TRBV28 and TRBJ1-5; TRBD1 matches 9 bases. J gave up 4 bases and V 4 bases, and 5 bases lay outside the gene matches. The CDR3 runs 15 residues. CDR1 and CDR2 from the germline V gene are MDHEN and SYDVKM. Written as DNA, the CDR3 is TGTGCCAGCAGTTCCCCGGGACAGGGTAATCAGCCCCAGCATTTT. Its translation is CASSSPGQGNQPQHF.

The J gene is TRBJ2-5, the V gene TRBV7-8; TRBD1 might be the D (5 bases). Looked up from germline, CDR1 is SGHVS and CDR2 is FQNEAQ. This CDR3 contains 12 residues. V lost 5 bases and J 5 bases, leaving 9 bases between the germline ends. The CDR3 here is CASSRRVETQYF. The CDR3 region has the DNA TGTGCCAGCAGCCGCAGGGTCGAGACCCAGTACTTC.

The chain couples TRBV30 to TRBJ2-7; D might be TRBD1 (6 bases). The V end lost 2 bases, the J end lost 0 bases, and 8 bases lay between the germline ends. The CDR3 length is 13 residues. From germline, CDR1 is GTSNPN and CDR2 SVGIG (reference sequence). CDR3 sequence (DNA): TGTGCCTGGAGTTTGGACAGCTCCTACGAGCAGTACTTC. It translates to CAWSLDSSYEQYF.

The chain recombines TRBV2 with TRBJ2-3; 7 bases agree with TRBD1. There are 16 residues in the CDR3. Losses at the gene ends were 2 bases for V and 6 bases for J; bases not matched to a gene: 11. Germline V lookup: CDR1 SNHLY, CDR2 FYNNEI. The CDR3 nucleotides are TGTGCCAGCAGTGAATGGGGCAGGGGGATGGTGGATACGCAGTATTTT. It encodes CASSEWGRGMVDTQYF.

The chain employs TRBV7-9 and TRBJ2-2, with unresolved D. CDR3 length: 15 residues. Trimming cost V 0 bases and J 4 bases, with 9 bases left between them. Per the germline V gene, CDR1 is SEHNR and CDR2 is FQNEAQ (reference sequence). The CDR3 DNA is TGTGCCAGCAGCTTAGCGATGGCGTCCACCGGGGAGCTGTTTTTT. Protein product: CASSLAMASTGELFF.

V and J are TRBV7-9 and TRBJ1-4; the match to TRBD1 covers 7 bases. With 5 bases clipped from V and 8 bases from J, the junction kept 11 bases outside the gene matches. CDR3 length equals 15 residues. The germline V gene encodes CDR1 SEHNR and CDR2 FQNEAQ (reference sequence). The CDR3, as DNA: TGTGCCAGCAGCAACGCGGAGGGGGCAGGAGAAAAACTGTTTTTT. It codes for CASSNAEGAGEKLFF.

The V call is TRBV7-6, the J call TRBJ2-3; a weak D match, TRBD2 (6 bases). Trimming removed 1 base from V and 10 bases from J, with 12 bases in between. Germline V gives CDR1 SGHVS, CDR2 FNYEAQ. The CDR3 totals 13 residues. DNA for the CDR3: TGTGCCAGCAGCTTAGGGGGACTGGATTCGCAGTATTTT. Amino acids: CASSLGGLDSQYF.

This clone was seen a single time. The rearrangement links TRBV7-2 to TRBJ2-5; 11 bases match TRBD2. The V gene's germline CDR1 is SGHTA and CDR2 FQGNSA. Losses at the gene ends were 5 bases for V and 6 bases for J; bases not matched to a gene: 8. This CDR3 contains 15 residues. DNA of the CDR3: TGTGCCAGCAGCCCGACTAGCGGGATAGTAAAGACCCAGTACTTC. Protein: CASSPTSGIVKTQYF.

The CDR3 is CASSPPRLTGGGNTIYF. In DNA form, the CDR3 reads TGTGCCAGCAGCCCCCCGCGCCTGACAGGGGGTGGAAACACCATATATTTT. The J gene is TRBJ1-3, the V gene TRBV4-2, with 9 bases fitting TRBD1. From germline, CDR1 is LGHNA and CDR2 YNFKEQ. The length of the CDR3 is 17 residues. V lost 4 bases, J lost 3 bases, and 10 bases stayed unmatched.

This clone was detected once. The chain carries TRBV9 and TRBJ2-5; 8 nucleotides line up with TRBD1. Per the germline V gene, CDR1 is SGDLS and CDR2 is YYNGEE. With V trimmed by 3 bases and J by 5 bases, 6 bases remained unmatched. The CDR3 sequence is 14 residues long. CDR3 coding DNA: TGTGCCAGCAGCGGGGGACAGGCGGCGGAGACCCAGTACTTC. Its protein product is CASSGGQAAETQYF.

CDR3 sequence: CASSEWGDQNTEAFF. CDR3 sequence (DNA): TGTGCCAGCAGTGAATGGGGAGACCAGAACACTGAAGCTTTCTTT. The gene calls are TRBV25-1 and TRBJ1-1; D is unclear. Germline assignment: CDR1 MGHDK and CDR2 SYGVNS. V was clipped by 1 base and J by 1 base, with 10 bases between them. The CDR3 sequence is 15 residues long.

The chain is built from TRBV7-8 and TRBJ1-6, with no clear D. The CDR3 has 14 amino acids. V shed 1 base and J shed 7 bases, with 8 bases lying between them. The germline CDR1 and CDR2 sequences are SGHVS and FQNEAQ. The CDR3 reads CASSLGTENSPLHF. DNA of the CDR3: TGTGCCAGCAGCTTAGGTACAGAGAATTCACCCCTCCACTTT.

The chain uses TRBV7-6 and TRBJ1-6; a possible D gene is TRBD1 (5 bases). This CDR3 has 16 amino acids. Germline-derived CDR1 and CDR2 are SGHVS and FNYEAQ. Between the trimmed V and J ends, which lost 5 bases and 6 bases, there was a span of 17 bases. The CDR3 region is CASSTSPPGGNSPLHF. The DNA of the CDR3 is TGTGCCAGCAGCACCTCCCCTCCGGGGGGTAATTCACCCCTCCACTTT.

This chain connects TRBV28 to TRBJ1-6, with D uncertain. V lost 6 bases, J lost 10 bases, and 16 bases lay in between. Germline CDR1 reads MDHEN; CDR2 reads SYDVKM. The CDR3 has 14 residues. The CDR3 loop reads CASSSGLQGSPLHF. CDR3 DNA: TGTGCCAGCAGCTCCGGGTTGCAAGGGTCACCCCTCCACTTT.

The chain joins TRBV30 to TRBJ1-5; possible D gene TRBD1, 5 bases. The CDR3 runs 13 residues. The V end was cut by 1 base, the J end by 9 bases, with 13 bases between. Germline V gene data show CDR1 as GTSNPN and CDR2 as SVGIG (reference sequence). This CDR3 reads CAWSGGGIGPQHF. The CDR3 nucleotides are TGTGCCTGGAGTGGTGGGGGTATCGGGCCCCAGCATTTT.

The rearrangement joins TRBV4-3 to TRBJ2-3; D might be TRBD1 (5 bases). Germline V gives CDR1 LGHNA, CDR2 YSLEER. Trimming shortened V by 0 bases and J by 0 bases, and 10 bases separated the two germline ends. This CDR3 region has 16 residues. CDR3 residues: CASSQETDPSTDTQYF. CDR3 DNA sequence: TGCGCCAGCAGCCAAGAGACAGATCCTAGCACAGATACGCAGTATTTT.

In the case of this clone: Relative to the germline gene, one junction end is altered; a read error may explain this. This chain connects TRBV18 to TRBJ2-4; D might be TRBD1 or TRBD2, each matching 5 bases. CDR3 size: 15 residues. From germline, CDR1 is KGHSH and CDR2 LQKENI. The CDR3 DNA reads TGTGCCAGCTCCCCACCGGGACCCCGGAGTGGCATTCAGTACTTC. Translation: CASSPPGPRSGIQYF.